These 7 T cell receptor beta chains were all obtained from the same sample, sequenced in a study of T cells in Graves' hyperthyroidism and ophthalmopathy. It was RNA transcripts that yielded the amplified TCR beta CDR3 regions. First-round RT-PCR with HTBI primers amplified the TCR CDR3 region. One entry per CDR3 protein results from TCRdb running MiXCR on the multiplex PCR reads. The profile covers hundreds of thousands of distinct CDR3 sequences, with 16% appearing a single time and around 3.9% taken by the ten largest. The sequenced sample was blood. The receptors stem from a woman aged 25 to 39 with Graves' hyperthyroidism.

This clonotype was counted a few times. The CDR3 spells CASSLTGGRSYSEQYF. The CDR3 nucleotides are TGTGCCAGCAGCTTAACGGGGGGGAGAAGTTATAGCGAGCAGTACTTC. The chain links TRBV7-3 to TRBJ2-7, with TRBD2 matching 7 bases. CDR1 and CDR2 (germline): SGHTA, FQGTGA. After removal of 0 bases from V and 6 bases from J, the junction contained 11 bases not matched to a gene. CDR3 length: 16 amino acids.

V gene TRBV6-1 combines with J gene TRBJ2-5; 8 bases are shared with TRBD2. Germline values: CDR1 MNHNS, CDR2 SASEGT. CDR3 length: 15 residues. Germline trimming cut 5 bases from V and 6 bases from J; bases unmatched to any gene: 11. In DNA form, the CDR3 reads TGTGCCAGCAGTCCGGGGACTAGGGGGGTCCAGACCCAGTACTTC. Translation gives CASSPGTRGVQTQYF.

This clonotype has at least ten counts. The chain recombines TRBV20-1 with TRBJ1-3, with a weak D call TRBD1 (6 bases). This CDR3 is built from 13 residues. The germline CDR1 and CDR2 sequences are DFQATT and SNEGSKA (reference sequence). Trimming pared 3 bases from V and 2 bases from J, leaving 8 bases between. CDR3 loop: CSASSGAGNTIYF. The CDR3 region has the DNA TGCAGTGCTAGTTCAGGGGCTGGAAACACCATATATTTT.

V and J are TRBV7-2 and TRBJ2-2; D gene ambiguous. Germline V gives CDR1 SGHTA, CDR2 FQGNSA. Trimming shortened V by 5 bases and J by 10 bases, and 14 bases separated the two germline ends. CDR3 size: 13 residues. Here the CDR3 DNA reads TGTGCCAGCAGCACTCCAGGCGCCGCGGAGCTGTTTTTT. Amino acid sequence: CASSTPGAAELFF.

The rearrangement uses TRBV28 and TRBJ2-6; D is uncertain. The CDR3 has 15 residues. V was cut by 7 bases and J by 3 bases, with 13 bases left in between. Germline lookup yields CDR1 MDHEN and CDR2 SYDVKM. The CDR3 here is CASTDPADGANVLTF. CDR3 nucleotide sequence: TGTGCCAGCACCGACCCGGCGGATGGGGCCAACGTCCTGACTTTC.

This clonotype was recorded at least ten times. The CDR3: CASSSEQGWGYSNQPQHF. In DNA, the CDR3 is TGTGCCAGCAGCTCGGAACAGGGATGGGGCTATAGCAATCAGCCCCAGCATTTT. The rearrangement uses TRBV11-2 and TRBJ1-5; D perhaps matches TRBD1 (6 bases). Germline V gene sequence: CDR1 SGHAT, CDR2 FQNNGV. V lost 4 bases to trimming and J lost 0 bases, with 19 bases between them. The CDR3 sequence is 18 residues long.

For this clonotype: Its ends do not fully match the called genes, so a read error is possible. The rearrangement links TRBV7-9 to TRBJ1-1; no clear D gene. Germline V gene lookup returns CDR1 SEHNR and CDR2 FQNEAQ (reference sequence). The CDR3 length is 15 residues. The CDR3 DNA reads as TGTGTCAGCAGCTTACGTTCACAGCAAGAAACTGAAGCTTTCTTT. It specifies CVSSLRSQQETEAFF.